The 23 T cell receptor beta chains reported below all come from one sample, sequenced in a study of T cells in Graves' hyperthyroidism and ophthalmopathy. RNA transcripts served as the template for amplifying TCR beta CDR3 regions. The TCR CDR3 first-round RT-PCR relied on the HTBI primer set. Each CDR3 protein gets one entry after TCRdb re-called the multiplex PCR reads with MiXCR. The sample yields 300,000 to 400,000 distinct CDR3 sequences, 15% to 20% seen once. The sample comprised blood. The source is a woman aged 50 to 60 with Graves' hyperthyroidism.

This clonotype was detected only a few times. The chain has TRBV30 and TRBJ1-1, with TRBD1 as a possible D gene (6 bases). The CDR3 sequence is 12 residues long. Per germline, CDR1 GTSNPN and CDR2 SVGIG (reference sequence). V was pared by 6 bases and J by 8 bases, with 16 bases between. In nucleotides, the CDR3 is TGTGCCTGTCTCAGGGGATCAGGGGAAGCTTTCTTT. Its protein is CACLRGSGEAFF.

The chain uses TRBV7-9 and TRBJ2-7; D might be TRBD2 (6 bases). V shed 4 bases and J shed 0 bases, with 13 bases lying between them. There are 15 residues in the CDR3. Germline-derived CDR1 and CDR2 are SEHNR and FQNEAQ (reference sequence). The CDR3 spells CASSSGGFSSYEQYV. The CDR3, as DNA: TGTGCCAGCAGCTCCGGGGGTTTTAGCTCCTACGAGCAGTACGTC.

This clonotype was observed at least ten times. The CDR3 DNA is TGTGCCAGCAGCGGAGGCGGGGTCCAAGAGACCCAGTACTTC. Its translation: CASSGGGVQETQYF. This chain connects TRBV28 to TRBJ2-5, with D maybe TRBD2 (6 bases). CDR1 and CDR2 (germline): MDHEN, SYDVKM. The length of the CDR3 is 14 residues. V was cut by 6 bases and J by 1 base, with 12 bases left in between.

This clonotype showed up many times. The chain carries TRBV13 and TRBJ2-7; TRBD1 matches at 7 bases. Germline trimming cut 4 bases from V and 3 bases from J; bases unmatched to any gene: 6. The length of the CDR3 is 14 residues. Looked up from germline, CDR1 is PRHDT and CDR2 is FYEKMQ (reference sequence). The CDR3 coding sequence is TGTGCCAGCAGCTCTGGACAGGCGAGCTACGAGCAGTACTTC. Protein product: CASSSGQASYEQYF.

The table lists this clonotype with many counts. CDR3 in DNA: TGTGCCTGGAATCGGGATCGGACGACTGAAGCTTTCTTT. The encoded protein is CAWNRDRTTEAFF. The rearrangement links TRBV30 to TRBJ1-1; the D is unclear. Looked up from germline, CDR1 is GTSNPN and CDR2 is SVGIG (reference sequence). CDR3 length: 13 amino acids. Trimming removed 4 bases at V and 5 bases at J, with 14 bases between. Complete variable domain (other parts from reference TRBV30 and TRBJ1-1): SQTIHQWPATLVQPVGSPLSLECTVEGTSNPNLYWYRQAAGRGLQLLFYSVGIGQISSEVPQNLSASRPQDRQFILSSKKLLLSDSGFYLCAWNRDRTTEAFFGQGTRLTVV.

This clonotype was counted at least ten times. The chain uses TRBV20-1 and TRBJ1-1; 7 bases align to TRBD1. The length of the CDR3 is 13 residues. CDR1 DFQATT and CDR2 SNEGSKA come from the germline V gene (reference sequence). The trim removed 3 bases at V and 1 base at J, leaving 2 bases unmatched. The CDR3 loop is CSARTGSNTEAFF. In DNA, the CDR3 is TGCAGTGCTAGGACAGGGTCGAACACTGAAGCTTTCTTT.

This clonotype was recorded many times. The J gene is TRBJ2-1, the V gene TRBV2; TRBD1 agrees at 9 bases. The CDR3 sequence is 15 residues long. CDR1 and CDR2 (germline): SNHLY, FYNNEI. With V trimmed by 6 bases and J by 8 bases, 11 bases remained unmatched. CDR3 protein: CASSSDRGIFYEQFF. In DNA form, the CDR3 reads TGTGCCAGCAGCTCGGACAGGGGAATTTTCTATGAGCAGTTCTTC.

This clonotype showed up just a few times. The chain recombines TRBV20-1 with TRBJ1-4; D might be TRBD1 (6 bases). Germline assignment: CDR1 DFQATT and CDR2 SNEGSKA (reference sequence). The CDR3 loop spans 13 amino acids. V lost 4 bases and J 7 bases, leaving 13 bases between the germline ends. CDR3 bases: TGCAGTGCTAAGGGGGGGGCCGGTGAAAAACTGTTTTTT. Translation: CSAKGGAGEKLFF.

The rearrangement links TRBV20-1 to TRBJ2-1; the match to TRBD2 covers 14 bases. After removal of 3 bases from V and 8 bases from J, the junction contained 6 bases not matched to a gene. Germline assignment: CDR1 DFQATT and CDR2 SNEGSKA (reference sequence). This CDR3 spans 15 amino acids. CDR3 protein: CSARGGTSGSDEQFF. Here the CDR3 DNA reads TGCAGTGCTAGGGGCGGGACTAGCGGGAGTGATGAGCAGTTCTTC.

At least ten counts were recorded for this clonotype. CDR3 bases: TGTGCCTGGAGTGTAGGGACAGGGACTAACTATGGCTACACCTTC. This gives the protein CAWSVGTGTNYGYTF. The chain combines TRBV30 with TRBJ1-2, with 9 bases identical to TRBD1. The CDR3 has 15 amino acids. J lost 0 bases, V lost 0 bases, and 2 bases had no gene match. Germline CDR1 GTSNPN, CDR2 SVGIG (reference sequence).

This clonotype has ten or more counts. The V gene is TRBV6-1, the J gene TRBJ2-7; 14 nucleotides line up with TRBD2. The CDR3 totals 16 residues. Germline-derived CDR1 and CDR2 are MNHNS and SASEGT. V gave up 3 bases and J gave up 6 bases; unmatched junction bases: 7. CDR3 sequence: CASSDPGLAGVGEQYF. DNA of the CDR3: TGTGCCAGCAGTGACCCGGGACTAGCGGGAGTGGGCGAGCAGTACTTC.

This clonotype was detected only a few times. The chain recombines TRBV5-1 with TRBJ2-5, with 7 bases identical to TRBD2. Trimming at V came to 6 bases and at J to 5 bases, leaving 16 bases not matched to a gene. This CDR3 comprises 16 residues. CDR1 is SGHRS and CDR2 is YFSETQ in the germline V gene. CDR3 bases: TGCGCCAGCAAGAAAACCGTGGCGGGGGATGGGGAGACCCAGTACTTC. Residues: CASKKTVAGDGETQYF.

The chain recombines TRBV27 with TRBJ2-7; D may correspond to TRBD1 or TRBD2 (7 bases each). In germline, CDR1 is MNHEY, CDR2 SMNVEV (reference sequence). This CDR3 spans 15 amino acids. V lost 6 bases, J lost 3 bases, and 18 bases lay in between. CDR3 nucleotide sequence: TGTGCCAGCAGCCAGACCAGGGGGGGATACTACGAGCAGTACTTC. Its translation is CASSQTRGGYYEQYF.

This clonotype was observed at least ten times. The chain recombines TRBV4-1 with TRBJ1-2; no reliable D call. The CDR3 totals 13 residues. Germline loops: CDR1 MGHRA, CDR2 YSYEKL. Trimming shortened V by 0 bases and J by 3 bases, and 5 bases separated the two germline ends. CDR3 nucleotide sequence: TGCGCCAGCAGCCAAGACGGGGACTATGGCTACACCTTC. Amino acid sequence: CASSQDGDYGYTF.

The CDR3 is CASSLVDNQPQHF. CDR3 nucleotide sequence: TGTGCCAGCAGTTTAGTGGATAATCAGCCCCAGCATTTT. V usage is TRBV27 and J usage is TRBJ1-5; D not certain. The V gene's germline CDR1 is MNHEY and CDR2 SMNVEV (reference sequence). There are 13 residues in the CDR3. Trimming took off 2 bases at V and 4 bases at J, with 6 bases between the two ends.

This clonotype was observed at least ten times. V gene TRBV27 combines with J gene TRBJ2-5, with TRBD2 as a possible D gene (5 bases). The germline V and J ends were trimmed by 5 bases and 5 bases, with 24 bases remaining between them. CDR1 is MNHEY, CDR2 SMNVEV, per germline (reference sequence). The CDR3 runs 17 residues. Written as DNA, the CDR3 is TGTGCCAGCAGTGTAACCTCCGGGCCCCTACTAGTGGAGACCCAGTACTTC. It is translated as CASSVTSGPLLVETQYF.

This clonotype was found many times. The CDR3: CATSGGPGGSYEQYF. The CDR3 DNA follows: TGTGCCACCAGTGGGGGACCAGGAGGCTCCTACGAGCAGTACTTC. The chain uses TRBV24-1 and TRBJ2-7, with D perhaps assigned TRBD1 or TRBD2 (5 bases each). The CDR3 loop spans 15 amino acids. Per the germline V gene, CDR1 is KGHDR and CDR2 is SFDVKD. The V end lost 5 bases, the J end lost 0 bases, and 13 bases lay between the germline ends.

The sample holds a few counts of this clonotype. This chain joins TRBV29-1 and TRBJ1-4; the D gene is possibly TRBD1 (5 bases). V shed 4 bases and J shed 0 bases, with 15 bases lying between them. Germline values: CDR1 SQVTM, CDR2 ANQGSEA. This CDR3 contains 16 residues. CDR3 DNA sequence: TGCAGCGTTGTAACAGGATTAGACTCAACTAATGAAAAACTGTTTTTT. Protein: CSVVTGLDSTNEKLFF.

The J gene is TRBJ2-3, the V gene TRBV7-9; D perhaps matches TRBD2 (6 bases). The germline CDR1 and CDR2 sequences are SEHNR and FQNEAQ (reference sequence). This CDR3 is built from 19 residues. The V gene lost 5 bases and the J gene lost 1 base, with 25 bases spanning the gap. CDR3 DNA: TGTGCCAGCAGCCCAAACGACCCTTTCGGAGGGAGCGGCACAGATACGCAGTATTTT. It is translated as CASSPNDPFGGSGTDTQYF.

This clonotype was picked up many times. The chain uses TRBV7-3 and TRBJ2-1; the match to TRBD2 covers 8 bases. Germline-derived CDR1 and CDR2 are SGHTA and FQGTGA. CDR3 length: 15 residues. Trimming took 5 bases from V and 5 from J; bases not matched to a gene: 8. The CDR3 reads CASSLIAGRNNEQFF. The CDR3 bases are TGTGCCAGCAGCCTAATAGCGGGAAGAAACAATGAGCAGTTCTTC.

This clonotype was observed a few times. V usage is TRBV6-1 and J usage is TRBJ2-3, with 7 bases matching TRBD2. Trimming at V came to 8 bases and at J to 11 bases, leaving 10 bases not matched to a gene. Germline loops: CDR1 MNHNS, CDR2 SASEGT. The CDR3 runs to 12 residues. This CDR3 is CASWGSREGQYF. Here the CDR3 DNA reads TGTGCCAGCTGGGGATCTAGGGAGGGGCAGTATTTT.

This clonotype has more than one count but fewer than ten. V gene TRBV19 combines with J gene TRBJ1-6; TRBD1 matches 8 bases. V shed 5 bases, J shed 10 bases, and the junction held 25 bases outside the gene matches. The CDR3 is made up of 20 amino acids. Germline CDR1 is LNHDA and CDR2 is SQIVND (reference sequence). DNA for the CDR3: TGTGCCAGTAGTCTCACAGGAGGCGGGACAGGACTGGTTGGGGGATCACCCCTCCACTTT. Translated, it gives CASSLTGGGTGLVGGSPLHF.

This clonotype was detected many times. V gene TRBV5-5 combines with J gene TRBJ2-3; 8 bases agree with TRBD2. Losses at the gene ends were 2 bases for V and 0 bases for J; bases not matched to a gene: 8. The CDR3 has 17 amino acids. Germline assignment: CDR1 SGHKS and CDR2 YYEKEE (reference sequence). The CDR3 sequence is CASSFIGGGTSTDTQYF. CDR3 in DNA: TGTGCCAGCAGCTTCATAGGCGGGGGGACTAGCACAGATACGCAGTATTTT.